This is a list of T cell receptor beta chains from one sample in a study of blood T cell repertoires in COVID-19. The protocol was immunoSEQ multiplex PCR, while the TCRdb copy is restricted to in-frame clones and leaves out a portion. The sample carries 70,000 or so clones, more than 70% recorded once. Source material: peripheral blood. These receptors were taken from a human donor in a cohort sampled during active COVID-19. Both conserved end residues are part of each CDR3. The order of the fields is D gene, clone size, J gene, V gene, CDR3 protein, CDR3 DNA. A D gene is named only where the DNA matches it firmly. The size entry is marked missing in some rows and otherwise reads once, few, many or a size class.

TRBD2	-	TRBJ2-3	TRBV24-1	CATSDFSGGALTQYF	TGTGCCACCAGTGATTTTAGCGGGGGGGCTCTTACGCAGTATTTT
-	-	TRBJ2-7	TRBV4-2	CASSQELSDSYEQYF	TGTGCCAGCAGCCAGGAGCTATCGGATTCCTACGAGCAGTACTTC
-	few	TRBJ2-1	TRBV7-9	CASSYLPNEQFF	TGTGCCAGCAGCTACCTACCCAATGAGCAGTTCTTC
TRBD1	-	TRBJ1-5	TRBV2	CASRQGTGPQHF	TGTGCCAGCCGCCAAGGGACAGGTCCCCAGCATTTT
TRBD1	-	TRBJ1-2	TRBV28	CASSLEGARGYTF	TGTGCCAGCAGTTTGGAGGGGGCGCGAGGCTACACCTTC
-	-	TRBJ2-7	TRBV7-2	CASSLADSNFEQYF	TGTGCCAGCAGCTTAGCCGACAGTAATTTCGAGCAGTACTTC
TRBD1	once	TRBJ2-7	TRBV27	CASSLSSLVGGGQGRYEQYF	TGTGCCAGCAGTTTATCGTCATTAGTGGGGGGGGGACAGGGTCGCTACGAGCAGTACTTC
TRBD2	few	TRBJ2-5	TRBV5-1	CASSSTSGTQETQYF	TGCGCCAGCAGCTCGACTAGCGGGACCCAAGAGACCCAGTACTTC
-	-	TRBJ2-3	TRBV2	CASSEEDKSTDTQYF	TGTGCCAGCAGTGAAGAGGACAAAAGCACAGATACGCAGTATTTT
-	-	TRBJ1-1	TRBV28	CASSPGGSGNTEAFF	TGTGCCAGCAGTCCCGGGGGGTCTGGGAACACTGAAGCTTTCTTT
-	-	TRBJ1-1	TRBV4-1	CASSQPYLNTEAFF	TGCGCCAGCAGCCAACCTTACTTGAACACTGAAGCTTTCTTT
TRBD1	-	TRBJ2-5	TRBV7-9	CASSLGDRGSQETQYF	TGTGCCAGCAGCTTGGGGGACAGGGGGTCACAAGAGACCCAGTACTTC
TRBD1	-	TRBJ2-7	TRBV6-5	CASSLMGQGWNEQYF	TGTGCCAGCAGCCTCATGGGACAGGGTTGGAACGAGCAGTACTTC
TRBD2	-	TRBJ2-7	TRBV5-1	CASSPYLTSDHYEQYF	TGCGCCAGCAGCCCCTACCTGACTAGCGACCACTACGAGCAGTACTTC
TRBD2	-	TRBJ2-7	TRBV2	CANRLAGAIQYF	TGTGCCAACCGACTAGCGGGGGCTATCCAGTACTTC
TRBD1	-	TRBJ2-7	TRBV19	CASSRDRQSSYEQYF	TGTGCCAGTAGTCGGGACAGGCAGAGCTCCTACGAGCAGTACTTC
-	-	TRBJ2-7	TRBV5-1	CASSLAPGNYEQYF	TGCGCCAGCAGCTTGGCACCTGGCAACTACGAGCAGTACTTC
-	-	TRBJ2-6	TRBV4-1	CASSLGFGANVLTF	TGCGCCAGCAGCCTCGGGTTCGGGGCCAACGTCCTGACTTTC
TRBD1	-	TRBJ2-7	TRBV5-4	CASSSRDSYEQYF	TGTGCCAGCAGCTCCCGGGACAGCTACGAGCAGTACTTC
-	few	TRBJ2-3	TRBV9	CASSVGGEVPTDTQYF	TGTGCCAGCAGCGTAGGGGGAGAAGTCCCCACAGATACGCAGTATTTT
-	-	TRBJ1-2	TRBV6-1	CASSEAQFDRWNYGYTF	TGTGCCAGCAGTGAAGCCCAGTTTGACAGGTGGAACTATGGCTACACCTTC
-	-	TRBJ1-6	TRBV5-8	CASSTVGGARSPLHF	TGTGCCAGCAGCACGGTGGGAGGGGCTAGGTCACCCCTCCACTTT
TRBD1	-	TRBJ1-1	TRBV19	CASSPGDRENTEAFF	TGTGCCAGTAGTCCTGGGGACAGGGAGAACACTGAAGCTTTCTTT
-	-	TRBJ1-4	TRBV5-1	CASSLGGWEEKLFF	TGCGCCAGCAGCTTGGGAGGGTGGGAAGAAAAACTGTTTTTT
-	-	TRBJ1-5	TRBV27	CASSPLTDNYSNQPQHF	TGTGCCAGCAGTCCTTTGACAGATAATTATAGCAATCAGCCCCAGCATTTT
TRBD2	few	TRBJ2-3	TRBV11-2	CASSPWTSATDTQYF	TGTGCCAGCAGCCCATGGACTAGCGCGACAGATACGCAGTATTTT
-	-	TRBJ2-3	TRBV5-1	CASSLYAASTDTQYF	TGCGCCAGCAGCTTGTACGCGGCCAGCACAGATACGCAGTATTTT
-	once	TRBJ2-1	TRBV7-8	CASSLVLLYNEQFF	TGTGCCAGCAGCTTAGTTCTACTATACAATGAGCAGTTCTTC
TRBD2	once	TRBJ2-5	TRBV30	CAYSGLAGGDQETQYF	TGTGCCTATTCCGGACTAGCGGGGGGAGACCAAGAGACCCAGTACTTC
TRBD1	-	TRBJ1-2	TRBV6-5	CAATDRGGYTF	TGTGCCGCAACGGACAGGGGAGGGTACACCTTC
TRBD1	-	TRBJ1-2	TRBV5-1	CASSGPGQQGYTF	TGCGCCAGCAGCGGTCCGGGACAGCAAGGCTACACCTTC
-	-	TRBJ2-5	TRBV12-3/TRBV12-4	CASRFGALETQYF	TGTGCCAGCAGATTTGGGGCGTTGGAGACCCAGTACTTC
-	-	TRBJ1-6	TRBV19	CASSTDSSSYNSPLHF	TGTGCCAGTAGTACGGACAGCAGCTCCTATAATTCACCCCTCCACTTT
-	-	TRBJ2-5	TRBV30	CAWNRGGGRQETQYF	TGTGCCTGGAATAGAGGGGGCGGGAGGCAAGAGACCCAGTACTTC
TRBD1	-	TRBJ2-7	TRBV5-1	CASSYEGAVEQYF	TGCGCCAGCAGCTATGAGGGGGCAGTTGAGCAGTACTTC
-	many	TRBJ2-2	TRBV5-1	CASSLTPPGQNTGELFF	TGCGCCAGCAGCTTGACTCCCCCGGGACAGAACACCGGGGAGCTGTTTTTT
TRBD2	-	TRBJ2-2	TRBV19	CASTPSWASGSTTGELFF	TGTGCCAGTACCCCGAGCTGGGCTAGCGGGAGTACCACCGGGGAGCTGTTTTTT
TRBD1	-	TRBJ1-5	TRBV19	CASSVTGGHDQPQHF	TGTGCCAGTAGTGTGACAGGGGGCCATGATCAGCCCCAGCATTTT
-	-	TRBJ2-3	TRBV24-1	CATSDPGLRSTDTQYF	TGTGCCACCAGTGACCCAGGGCTGCGAAGCACAGATACGCAGTATTTT
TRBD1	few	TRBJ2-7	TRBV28	CASSLSGGQGFHEQYF	TGTGCCAGCAGTTTATCAGGAGGACAGGGGTTCCACGAGCAGTACTTC
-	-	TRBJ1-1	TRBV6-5	CASTTTENTEAFF	TGTGCCAGCACTACGACAGAGAACACTGAAGCTTTCTTT
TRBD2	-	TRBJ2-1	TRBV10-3	CAISGGTSGLSYNEQFF	TGTGCCATCAGTGGGGGGACTAGCGGGTTATCCTACAATGAGCAGTTCTTC
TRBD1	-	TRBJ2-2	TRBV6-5	CAGGQGVNTGELFF	TGTGCCGGCGGACAGGGCGTGAACACCGGGGAGCTGTTTTTT
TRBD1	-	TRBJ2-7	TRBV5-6	CASSLLGTGALYEQYF	TGTGCCAGCAGCCTTTTAGGGACAGGGGCTTTATACGAGCAGTACTTC
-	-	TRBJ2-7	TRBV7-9	CASSLVSDGQYF	TGTGCCAGCAGCTTAGTTAGCGACGGGCAGTACTTC
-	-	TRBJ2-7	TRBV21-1	CASSKLQAGGNEQYF	TGTGCCAGCAGCAAACTCCAAGCGGGGGGGAACGAGCAGTACTTC
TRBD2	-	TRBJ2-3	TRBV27	CASSSTSGRAPDTQYF	TGTGCCAGCAGTTCGACTAGCGGGAGGGCCCCAGATACGCAGTATTTT
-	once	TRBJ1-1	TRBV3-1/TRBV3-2	CASSTRQIMNTEAFF	TGTGCCAGCAGCACTCGACAGATAATGAACACTGAAGCTTTCTTT
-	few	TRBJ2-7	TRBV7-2	CASSSKRNYEQYF	TGTGCCAGCAGTTCGAAGCGGAACTACGAGCAGTACTTC
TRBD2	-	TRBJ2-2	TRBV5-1	CASSLVLAGETGELFF	TGCGCCAGCAGCTTGGTCCTAGCGGGAGAAACCGGGGAGCTGTTTTTT
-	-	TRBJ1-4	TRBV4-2	CASSSRDIEKLFF	TGTGCCAGCAGCTCCCGAGATATAGAAAAACTGTTTTTT
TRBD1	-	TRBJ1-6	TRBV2	CASKTGTSPLHF	TGTGCCAGCAAGACAGGGACTTCACCCCTCCACTTT
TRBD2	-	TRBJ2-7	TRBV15	CATSSVAGGLSHEQYF	TGTGCCACCAGCAGTGTAGCGGGAGGCCTCTCGCATGAGCAGTACTTC
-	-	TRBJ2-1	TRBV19	CASSMQGLNEQFF	TGTGCCAGTAGTATGCAGGGCCTCAATGAGCAGTTCTTC
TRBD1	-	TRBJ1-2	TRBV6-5	CASSTGGAGYTF	TGTGCCAGCAGTACAGGGGGTGCTGGCTACACCTTC